Listed here are 31 T cell receptor beta chains from one sample, sequenced in a study of blood T cell repertoires in COVID-19 (dated by TCRdb to about 2020). The library relied on the immunoSEQ multiplex PCR assay. This immuneACCESS table, as held by TCRdb, lists in-frame sequences with V and J called but not all clones. Of the missing ones, under half trace to an unresolved V gene in checked studies; the others have no known cause. In this sample the table shows about 200,000 clones, 70% to 90% of which occur a single time. Together, the top ten hold roughly 11% of the sample. The sequencing sample was made of peripheral blood. All receptors come from a human donor with active or convalescent COVID-19. The donor label of this sample is uncertain.

The chain uses TRBV6-5 and TRBJ2-7; possible D gene TRBD2, 6 bases. The germline gives CDR1 MNHEY, CDR2 SVGAGI. CDR3 size: 14 residues. Trimming removed 2 bases from V and 2 bases from J, with 10 bases in between. The CDR3 reads CASSYNGGTYEQYF. The CDR3 DNA sequence: TGTGCCAGCAGTTACAATGGGGGGACCTACGAGCAGTACTTC.

There are many counts of this clone. In nucleotides, the CDR3 is TGTGCCAGCAGCATCTCTAGCGGGAGTTCCTTTGAGCAGTTCTTC. This sequence encodes CASSISSGSSFEQFF. V gene TRBV11-3 combines with J gene TRBJ2-1, with 10 bases that match TRBD2. Germline loops: CDR1 SGHNT, CDR2 YENEEA. The CDR3 length is 15 residues. The trim removed 5 bases at V and 9 bases at J, leaving 10 bases unmatched.

This chain joins TRBV12-3 or TRBV12-4 and TRBJ1-1, with D maybe TRBD1 (5 bases). This CDR3 is built from 12 residues. V shed 4 bases and J shed 4 bases, with 7 bases lying between them. This CDR3 is CASSSGFTEAFF. Here the CDR3 DNA reads TGTGCCAGCAGTTCAGGGTTCACTGAAGCTTTCTTT.

The rearrangement uses TRBV5-1 and TRBJ1-1, with D maybe TRBD1 (6 bases). The ends were cut back, 7 bases at V and 4 bases at J, with 17 bases in the middle. There are 14 residues in the CDR3. The germline gives CDR1 SGHRS, CDR2 YFSETQ. CDR3 DNA sequence: TGCGCCAGCGGACCTACAACAGGGCCCACTGAAGCTTTCTTT. It specifies CASGPTTGPTEAFF.

The sample holds many counts of this clone. V gene TRBV2 combines with J gene TRBJ1-4; D may be TRBD1 (6 bases). V shed 4 bases and J shed 4 bases, with 13 bases lying between them. The CDR3 extends over 15 amino acids. Germline assignment: CDR1 SNHLY and CDR2 FYNNEI. The DNA for the CDR3 is TGTGCCAGCAGTGTGAGGCCAGGGGATAATGAAAAACTGTTTTTT. Its translation is CASSVRPGDNEKLFF.

Only a few counts were recorded for this clone. This sequence joins TRBV6-5 and TRBJ2-7; the match to TRBD1 covers 11 bases. The CDR3 extends over 15 amino acids. CDR1 and CDR2 from the germline V gene are MNHEY and SVGAGI. Unmatched junction bases numbered 6, after V lost 5 bases and J lost 3 bases. CDR3 DNA sequence: TGTGCCAGCAGTCGTTTCGGGACAGGGGGCTACGAGCAGTACTTC. Amino acid sequence: CASSRFGTGGYEQYF.

This clone was observed a few times. The chain couples TRBV10-2 to TRBJ2-7; TRBD2 might be the D (5 bases). Looked up from germline, CDR1 is WSHSY and CDR2 is SAAADI. The CDR3 has 12 amino acids. V lost 7 bases and J 6 bases, leaving 13 bases between the germline ends. The CDR3 nucleotides read TGCGCCAGCACCAGAGCGAGCGGCGAGCAGTACTTC. It translates to CASTRASGEQYF.

This chain uses TRBV7-9 with TRBJ2-1; the match to TRBD2 covers 11 bases. CDR3 length: 19 amino acids. The junction had 22 bases not matched to a gene; V was cut back by 6 bases and J by 9 bases. CDR1 and CDR2 from the germline V gene are SEHNR and FQNEAQ (reference sequence). In nucleotides, the CDR3 is TGTGCCAGCAGTGACGCACCTTATAGCGGGAGGGCCGCCTCGGGTGAGCAGTTCTTC. This translates into CASSDAPYSGRAASGEQFF.

This clone was seen more than once but under ten times. The J gene is TRBJ2-5, the V gene TRBV5-4; D possibly corresponds to TRBD1 (5 bases). V lost 0 bases, J lost 3 bases, and 9 bases lay in between. Germline CDR1 SGHNT, CDR2 YYREEE (reference sequence). This CDR3 contains 14 residues. The CDR3 DNA is TGTGCCAGCAGCTTGGTCCTGGACAAAGAGACCCAGTACTTC. Residues: CASSLVLDKETQYF.

The chain combines TRBV2 with TRBJ1-2, with a tentative D call TRBD1 (6 bases). With 5 bases removed from V and 3 bases from J, the gap between germline ends came to 13 bases. The germline V gene has CDR1 SNHLY and CDR2 FYNNEI. The CDR3 length is 14 residues. The CDR3 DNA sequence: TGTGCCAGCAGTCCCATGGGGGCGGACTATGGCTACACCTTC. Its protein product is CASSPMGADYGYTF. Full variable domain (missing parts from reference TRBV2 and TRBJ1-2): EPEVTQTPSHQVTQMGQEVILRCVPISNHLYFYWYRQILGQKVEFLVSFYNNEISEKSEIFDDQFSVERPDGSNFTLKIRSTKLEDSAMYFCASSPMGADYGYTFGSGTRLTVV.

In its sample, this clone was seen a few times. The CDR3 loop is CASTVERRGQDYGYTF. CDR3 in DNA: TGTGCCAGCACCGTCGAAAGGCGGGGGCAGGACTATGGCTACACCTTC. The rearrangement joins TRBV28 to TRBJ1-2; the D gene is possibly TRBD1 (6 bases). Germline loops: CDR1 MDHEN, CDR2 SYDVKM. The ends were cut back, 7 bases at V and 3 bases at J, with 21 bases in the middle. The CDR3 is 16 amino acids.

The chain couples TRBV6-5 to TRBJ1-2, with 7 bases fitting TRBD1. Trimming cost V 6 bases and J 6 bases; bases outside gene matches: 10. The CDR3 sequence is 14 residues long. Germline CDR1 reads MNHEY; CDR2 reads SVGAGI. CDR3 DNA: TGTGCCAGCAGCTACCGACAGGGCTCGAATGGCTACACCTTC. Translated, it gives CASSYRQGSNGYTF.

The genes are TRBV9 and TRBJ2-4; 9 bases line up with TRBD1. CDR1 is SGDLS and CDR2 is YYNGEE in the germline V gene. Trimming cost V 4 bases and J 8 bases; bases outside gene matches: 7. The CDR3 consists of 14 residues. In DNA, the CDR3 is TGTGCCAGCAGCCGGGACAGGGTAGGGGACATTCAGTACTTC. Amino acids: CASSRDRVGDIQYF.

The chain links TRBV19 to TRBJ1-3; TRBD1 matches 9 bases. This CDR3 contains 16 residues. V dropped 4 bases and J dropped 4; count of bases not matched to a gene: 8. Germline V gene sequence: CDR1 LNHDA, CDR2 SQIVND (reference sequence). CDR3 DNA sequence: TGTGCCAGTAGTACTCCGGGACAGGGTTCAGGAAACACCATATATTTT. This sequence encodes CASSTPGQGSGNTIYF.

V is TRBV7-2 and J is TRBJ2-2, with D possibly being TRBD2 (5 bases). Trimming removed 4 bases at V and 5 bases at J, with 11 bases between. The CDR3 length is 14 residues. Germline lookup yields CDR1 SGHTA and CDR2 FQGNSA. The CDR3 sequence is CASSWRSGTGELFF. The DNA for the CDR3 is TGTGCCAGCAGCTGGAGGTCCGGAACCGGGGAGCTGTTTTTT.

V and J are TRBV7-2 and TRBJ1-4; TRBD1 matches 8 bases. The CDR3 has 17 amino acids. CDR1 is SGHTA, CDR2 FQGNSA, per germline. The V and J ends lost 0 bases and 8 bases, in that order; junction bases with no gene match: 11. The CDR3: CASSLALTGGFREKLFF. DNA for the CDR3: TGTGCCAGCAGCTTAGCGCTTACAGGGGGTTTCCGGGAAAAACTGTTTTTT.

This sequence joins TRBV30 and TRBJ2-3; TRBD1 might be the D (5 bases). From germline, CDR1 is GTSNPN and CDR2 SVGIG (reference sequence). The V and J ends lost 0 bases and 0 bases respectively, with 7 bases between them. This CDR3 region has 14 residues. CDR3 bases: TGTGCCTGGAGTGTAGGGGCGAGCACAGATACGCAGTATTTT. Its translation: CAWSVGASTDTQYF.

There are a few counts of this clone. V is TRBV19 and J is TRBJ1-2; D uncertain. V lost 3 bases and J 8 bases, leaving 10 bases between the germline ends. Germline lookup yields CDR1 LNHDA and CDR2 SQIVND (reference sequence). The CDR3 sequence is 12 residues long. CDR3 DNA sequence: TGTGCCAGTAGTATTACAACCCGAGGCTACACCTTC. As protein: CASSITTRGYTF.

The chain is built from TRBV18 and TRBJ1-1, with TRBD1 matching 8 bases. The CDR3 sequence is 12 residues long. With V trimmed by 3 bases and J by 7 bases, 1 base remained unmatched. The germline gives CDR1 KGHSH, CDR2 LQKENI. In nucleotides, the CDR3 is TGTGCCAGCTCACCGGGACAGGATGAAGCTTTCTTT. It encodes CASSPGQDEAFF.

This clone was detected once. This chain connects TRBV7-8 to TRBJ2-5; TRBD1 aligns across 7 bases. The V and J ends lost 7 bases and 5 bases, in that order; junction bases with no gene match: 7. Germline CDR1 reads SGHVS; CDR2 reads FQNEAQ. This CDR3 has 13 amino acids. CDR3 sequence reads: CASTVGTAETQYF. In nucleotides, the CDR3 is TGTGCCAGCACCGTCGGGACAGCGGAGACCCAGTACTTC.

The chain carries TRBV19 and TRBJ2-5; TRBD2 might be the D (6 bases). The CDR3 is 11 residues long. Germline V gene data show CDR1 as LNHDA and CDR2 as SQIVND (reference sequence). Trimming removed 3 bases from V and 13 bases from J, with 12 bases in between. This CDR3 is CASSIWDSLYF. In DNA, the CDR3 is TGTGCCAGTAGTATTTGGGACTCCTTGTACTTC.

V gene TRBV3-1 (or the pseudogene TRBV3-2) combines with J gene TRBJ1-1; 7 bases align to TRBD1. Trimming took 1 base from V and 1 from J; bases not matched to a gene: 0. This CDR3 is built from 14 residues. Per germline, CDR1 LGHDT and CDR2 YNNKEL (reference sequence). The chain's CDR3 is CASSQAGGNTEAFF. CDR3 bases: TGTGCCAGCAGCCAAGCAGGGGGGAACACTGAAGCTTTCTTT.

The genes are TRBV28 and TRBJ1-4, with D maybe TRBD1 (5 bases). V was clipped by 1 base and J by 8 bases, with 14 bases between them. The CDR3 has 15 amino acids. Germline CDR1 is MDHEN and CDR2 is SYDVKM. The CDR3 here is CASSLLGGVYEKLFF. In nucleotides, the CDR3 is TGTGCCAGCAGTTTATTGGGGGGAGTATACGAAAAACTGTTTTTT.

About this clone itself: A junction boundary mismatches the germline segment, possibly from a read error. V usage is TRBV25-1 and J usage is TRBJ2-7; D may be TRBD2 (5 bases). The CDR3 consists of 13 residues. CDR1 is MGHDK, CDR2 SYGVNS, per germline. This chain's CDR3 is CTSSKGGSYEQYF. CDR3 nucleotides: TGTACCAGCTCTAAAGGAGGCTCCTACGAGCAGTACTTC.

V gene TRBV5-6 combines with J gene TRBJ2-5; no reliable D call. CDR1 and CDR2 (germline): SGHDT, YYEEEE. The CDR3 runs 12 residues. The V gene lost 2 bases and the J gene lost 10 bases, with 12 bases spanning the gap. CDR3 residues: CASSFPRQFQYF. The CDR3 DNA sequence: TGTGCCAGCAGCTTTCCCCGACAATTCCAGTACTTC.

This CDR3 is CASSGDRAGGAFF. The CDR3 DNA reads TGTGCCAGCAGTGGAGACAGGGCAGGTGGAGCTTTCTTT. The gene calls are TRBV6-2 or TRBV6-3 and TRBJ1-1; 7 bases match TRBD1. V shed 5 bases and J 10 bases; nucleotides not matched to a gene: 10. CDR1 and CDR2 from the germline V gene are MNHEY and SVGEGT. The CDR3 totals 13 residues.

The rearrangement links TRBV10-3 to TRBJ2-2; 10 nucleotides agree with TRBD1. Germline assignment: CDR1 ENHRY and CDR2 SYGVKD. V shed 4 bases, J shed 3 bases, and the junction held 2 bases outside the gene matches. The CDR3 has 15 residues. CDR3 DNA: TGTGCCATCAGTGTGACAGGGGGCGACACCGGGGAGCTGTTTTTT. Translating it yields CAISVTGGDTGELFF.

This rearrangement joins TRBV2 to TRBJ1-5; possibly TRBD1 for D (5 bases). V gave up 7 bases and J gave up 7 bases, with 17 bases separating them. CDR3 length: 14 amino acids. The germline CDR1 and CDR2 sequences are SNHLY and FYNNEI. CDR3 loop: CASMWTLSGQPQHF. In DNA form, the CDR3 reads TGTGCCAGCATGTGGACACTGTCAGGCCAGCCCCAGCATTTT.

This chain links TRBV6-5 with TRBJ1-4; no clear D gene. V was cut by 5 bases and J by 6 bases, with 10 bases left in between. The CDR3 contains 13 residues. Germline CDR1 and CDR2: MNHEY and SVGAGI. In nucleotides, the CDR3 is TGTGCCAGCAGTATTACAGTTTATGAAAAACTGTTTTTT. It codes for CASSITVYEKLFF.

This clone was recorded only once. This chain joins TRBV19 and TRBJ1-3, with TRBD1 matching over 9 bases. The CDR3 length is 14 residues. V lost 7 bases and J lost 4; bases outside the gene matches: 5. Germline CDR1 LNHDA, CDR2 SQIVND (reference sequence). DNA of the CDR3: TGTGCCAGTACTACAGGGGGCGCGGGAAACACCATATATTTT. It translates to CASTTGGAGNTIYF.

This clone was recorded once. The chain has TRBV5-4 and TRBJ2-3; 9 bases are shared with TRBD2. The germline CDR1 and CDR2 sequences are SGHNT and YYREEE (reference sequence). Germline trimming cut 4 bases from V and 4 bases from J; bases unmatched to any gene: 10. The CDR3 consists of 16 residues. CDR3 sequence: CASSLAGGRVPDTQYF. The CDR3, as DNA: TGTGCCAGCAGCCTTGCGGGGGGGCGTGTCCCAGATACGCAGTATTTT.